This T cell receptor beta chain comes out of a study of technical replicates of blood from a few donors (TCRdb year 2017). The library was produced with the immunoSEQ multiplex PCR assay. The clones in this table, taken by TCRdb from immuneACCESS, are in-frame only. Not every clone is retained; where verified, under half of the shortfall comes from an unresolved V gene, and the cause of the rest is unknown. In this sample the table shows roughly 52,000 clones, around 96% of which occur a single time. The ten largest clones represent about 3% of the sample. Trimming costs V 2 bases and J 7 bases, and their ends lie 14 bases apart. In the germline V gene (reference sequence), CDR1 corresponds to SEHNR and CDR2 to FQNEAQ. The CDR3, from cysteine to phenylalanine, totals 14 residues. Kept here is only the CDR3 DNA, which spans 42 bases and is read in frame from base 1. On this clone itself: This receptor's antigen is unknown. No per-base quality is available; no much larger clone lies one base away.

The sequence links TRBV7-9 to TRBJ1-1, with TRBD1 tentatively as D gene (6 bases match). The receptor was isolated from a human donor in good health. Some clones in this sample may be carry-over from other donors' samples. Source material: PBMCs. The CDR3 loop reads CASSLTGRGIEAFF. In nucleotide form, the sequence is TGTGCCAGCAGCTTAACAGGGCGGGGGATTGAAGCTTTCTTT.